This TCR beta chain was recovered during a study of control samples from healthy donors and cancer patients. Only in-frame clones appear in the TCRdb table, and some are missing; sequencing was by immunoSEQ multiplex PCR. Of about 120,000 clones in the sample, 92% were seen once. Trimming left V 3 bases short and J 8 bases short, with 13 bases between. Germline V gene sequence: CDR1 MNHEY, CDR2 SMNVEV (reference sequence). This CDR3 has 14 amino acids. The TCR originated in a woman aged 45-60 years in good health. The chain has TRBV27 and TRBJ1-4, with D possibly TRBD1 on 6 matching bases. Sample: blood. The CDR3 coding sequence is TGTGCCAGCAGTTTCAGGGGACGGTGGGAAAAACTGTTTTTT. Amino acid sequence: CASSFRGRWEKLFF.